The sequence of this TCR beta chain was determined in a study of cytomegalovirus exposure and HLA in healthy donors. Findings of the study overall: Judged likely to be a sequencing artifact was a cluster of highly shared sequence variants. Productive status was seen about 87% or about 30% of the time for most TCR beta V segments in an earlier analysis. Reports indicated that the classifier achieved high specificity and sensitivity in diagnosing cytomegalovirus status.

CDR3 length: 14 residues. Germline V gene data show CDR1 as SGHNT and CDR2 as YYREEE (reference sequence). Use of 60 Vbeta and 13 Jbeta primers characterized the PCR. Sequencing used immunoSEQ multiplex PCR; TCRdb keeps in-frame clones, though not all of them. The sample has some 76,000 clones; about four fifths are singletons. Concerning this clone itself: Antigen unknown.

This receptor was taken from a male donor in good health and CMV-seropositive. Sequenced material: PBMCs. V and J are TRBV5-4 and TRBJ2-5; 11 bases are a match to TRBD2. The J call may be incorrect, as the DNA end agrees better with TRBJ2-7. CDR3 in amino acids: CASTLAGGSYEQYF. For the CDR3, the DNA is TGTGCCAGCACCCTAGCGGGGGGCTCCTACGAGCAGTACTTC.